Listed below are T cell receptor beta chains from one sample, sequenced in a study of blood T cell repertoires in COVID-19. Only in-frame clones appear in the TCRdb table, and some are missing; sequencing was by immunoSEQ multiplex PCR. The data show about 190,000 clones, with 83% seen just once and approximately 6.2% held by the top ten. Sequenced: peripheral blood. These receptors originate from a middle-aged woman with acute or convalescent COVID-19. Each CDR3 is given with its conserved first and last residue. Each record gives: D gene, V gene, J gene, clone size, CDR3 length, CDR3 protein, CDR3 DNA. A D gene is named only where the DNA matches it firmly. Clone size is not always given. Where it is, it says once, few, many or a class for expanded clones.

D: TRBD2; V: TRBV3-1/TRBV3-2; J: TRBJ2-7; size: -; length: 14; CDR3: CASSPLNRGGEQYF; DNA: TGTGCCAGCAGCCCACTTAATCGGGGGGGCGAGCAGTACTTC
D: TRBD1; V: TRBV9; J: TRBJ1-5; size: -; length: 16; CDR3: CASSRGGTGVNQPQHF; DNA: TGTGCCAGCAGCCGAGGAGGGACAGGGGTCAATCAGCCCCAGCATTTT
D: TRBD2; V: TRBV20-1; J: TRBJ2-3; size: many; length: 14; CDR3: CSASMAGEQVTQYF; DNA: TGCAGTGCTAGTATGGCGGGGGAGCAGGTGACGCAGTATTTT
D: -; V: TRBV6-5; J: TRBJ1-5; size: -; length: 14; CDR3: CASSPEGVYQPQHF; DNA: TGTGCCAGCAGCCCGGAGGGAGTATATCAGCCCCAGCATTTT
D: TRBD2; V: TRBV19; J: TRBJ2-1; size: few; length: 15; CDR3: CASSLPGLAISEQFF; DNA: TGTGCCAGTAGCCTCCCGGGACTAGCGATTAGTGAGCAGTTCTTC
D: -; V: TRBV5-1; J: TRBJ2-7; size: -; length: 17; CDR3: CASSSSLDSRVLYEQYF; DNA: TGCGCCAGCAGCTCCTCCCTAGACAGCCGCGTTCTCTACGAGCAGTACTTC
D: -; V: TRBV7-9; J: TRBJ1-5; size: -; length: 14; CDR3: CASSPQGGSQPQHF; DNA: TGTGCCAGCAGTCCCCAGGGAGGTAGTCAGCCCCAGCATTTT
D: TRBD2; V: TRBV5-5; J: TRBJ2-5; size: once; length: 18; CDR3: CASSASGTSFVGLETQYF; DNA: TGTGCCAGCAGCGCTTCCGGGACTAGCTTCGTGGGGCTAGAGACCCAGTACTTC
D: TRBD1; V: TRBV11-2; J: TRBJ1-2; size: -; length: 14; CDR3: CASSFRTGDYGYTF; DNA: TGTGCCAGCAGTTTCCGGACAGGGGATTATGGCTACACCTTC
D: TRBD2; V: TRBV30; J: TRBJ2-2; size: -; length: 15; CDR3: CAWSGGERNTGELFF; DNA: TGTGCCTGGAGCGGGGGGGAACGGAACACCGGGGAGCTGTTTTTT
D: TRBD1; V: TRBV27; J: TRBJ1-1; size: -; length: 16; CDR3: CASSPRTGLRGTEAFF; DNA: TGTGCCAGCAGTCCACGGACAGGTCTGCGAGGCACTGAAGCTTTCTTT
D: TRBD2; V: TRBV18; J: TRBJ2-7; size: -; length: 19; CDR3: CASSPLRQTSGGGSYEQYF; DNA: TGTGCCAGCTCACCACTCAGGCAGACTAGCGGAGGGGGATCCTACGAGCAGTACTTC
D: -; V: TRBV2; J: TRBJ1-6; size: -; length: 15; CDR3: CAILRGQKRNSPLHF; DNA: TGTGCCATCCTACGTGGCCAGAAGAGGAATTCACCCCTCCACTTT
D: -; V: TRBV18; J: TRBJ1-2; size: -; length: 15; CDR3: CASSSGLTEAYGYTF; DNA: TGTGCCAGCTCATCGGGACTGACGGAGGCCTATGGCTACACCTTC
D: -; V: TRBV6-5; J: TRBJ2-1; size: -; length: 11; CDR3: CASSLIGEQFF; DNA: TGTGCCAGCAGTTTAATCGGGGAGCAGTTCTTC
D: TRBD2; V: TRBV28; J: TRBJ2-7; size: -; length: 15; CDR3: CASSLLGLAGNKQYF; DNA: TGTGCCAGCAGTTTACTGGGACTAGCGGGAAACAAGCAGTACTTC
D: TRBD1; V: TRBV10-2; J: TRBJ1-3; size: -; length: 13; CDR3: CASSAGGGNTIYF; DNA: TGCGCCAGCAGTGCAGGGGGTGGAAACACCATATATTTT
D: -; V: TRBV20-1; J: TRBJ2-1; size: once; length: 10; CDR3: CSAPPNEQFF; DNA: TGCAGTGCCCCCCCGAATGAGCAGTTCTTC
D: TRBD1; V: TRBV4-2; J: TRBJ1-2; size: -; length: 15; CDR3: CASSQDRDRGNGYTF; DNA: TGTGCCAGCAGCCAAGATCGGGACAGGGGTAATGGCTACACCTTC
D: -; V: TRBV5-1; J: TRBJ2-7; size: -; length: 14; CDR3: CASSPTGTSYEQYF; DNA: TGCGCCAGCAGCCCGACCGGGACTTCATACGAGCAGTACTTC
D: -; V: TRBV2; J: TRBJ2-7; size: -; length: 11; CDR3: CASSRGYEQYF; DNA: TGTGCCAGCAGCAGGGGTTACGAGCAGTACTTC
D: TRBD1; V: TRBV7-9; J: TRBJ2-7; size: -; length: 15; CDR3: CASSPRGTGGYEQYF; DNA: TGTGCCAGCAGCCCTAGGGGGACAGGGGGGTACGAGCAGTACTTC
D: -; V: TRBV6-5; J: TRBJ2-3; size: -; length: 12; CDR3: CASRQQGNTQYF; DNA: TGTGCCAGCAGGCAACAGGGAAACACGCAGTATTTT
D: TRBD2; V: TRBV18; J: TRBJ2-5; size: -; length: 14; CDR3: CASSPPGTSETQYF; DNA: TGTGCCAGCTCACCACCTGGGACTAGCGAGACCCAGTACTTC